This T cell receptor (beta chain) derives from a study of cytomegalovirus exposure and HLA in healthy donors. Looking at the study overall: The study's early data release held approximately 91 million unique TCRs from HLA-typed donors. Regarding the study as a whole: When analyzed later, a missense DCLRE1C variant was found to be linked to TCR beta V- and J-gene trimming. Per a later analysis, HLA-associated TCR beta chains showed more clonal expansion than other, equally common TCR beta chains. Later on, an analysis tied around 17,000 TCR beta sequences to HLA alleles at 0.05 false discovery rate.

Amplification used 60 Vbeta primers and 13 Jbeta primers. TCRdb keeps only in-frame clones here, not all; method: immunoSEQ multiplex PCR. This sample yields 200,000 or so clones, of which approximately 88% are seen a single time; approximately 0.71% belongs to the top ten. The germline gives CDR1 LNHNV, CDR2 YYDKDF (reference sequence). CDR3 length: 17 residues. The V and J ends lost 1 base and 0 bases respectively, with 13 bases between them. On this clone itself: The antigen remains unidentified.

The J gene is TRBJ2-4, the V gene TRBV15; D possibly corresponds to TRBD2 (5 bases). The sequenced material came from PBMCs. The sequence derives from a boy between 2 and 15 years old in good health and CMV-seronegative. This chain's CDR3 is CATSRGEGLLAKNIQYF. As DNA, the CDR3 is TGTGCCACCAGCAGAGGCGAGGGTCTACTAGCCAAAAACATTCAGTACTTC.